The clone carrying this T cell receptor beta chain was seen many times. Its antigen is not known. The data belong to a study of human T cells and chemical hapten exposure. The overall study: Small discrepancies in pooled library volume mainly accounted for the varying TCR yields per sample.

It was from unfractionated whole blood that total RNA was extracted. Individual cDNA molecules had unique molecular identifiers attached to them by the library. How the authors handled the data: A per-sample median of around 100,000 TCRs was observed, with a range of about 23,224 to 690,600. TCRdb re-derived calls from the 5' RACE reads in MiXCR, one entry per CDR3 protein. These V and J calls are TCRdb output, not the study's own analysis. This table has some 150,000 distinct CDR3 sequences, 4.1% appearing once. Germline V CDR1 and CDR2: SGHVS, FNYEAQ. CDR3 size: 19 residues. J was trimmed by 5 bases and V by 0 bases; bases with no gene match: 9. Study conclusions and caveats: No change in TCRs above 1 in 1000 frequency was produced by DPC sensitization.

The receptor was isolated from a female donor in good health. This chain uses TRBV7-6 with TRBJ2-6, with 11 bases aligning to TRBD1. The CDR3 bases are TGTGCCAGCAGCTTAGCTGGACAGGGGGCCAATATGTGGGCCAACGTCCTGACTTTC. This gives the protein CASSLAGQGANMWANVLTF.